The present T cell receptor beta chain was sequenced within a study of T cell responses to AZD1222 COVID-19 vaccine. Overall study context: Second-dose recipients at about 4 or about 12 weeks were treated as one pooled group. General study findings and limits: Reports say nearly half of spike-specific TCRs go after unmutated variant regions. White British donors predominated, females outnumbered males, and clonal diversity was possibly underestimated. Of the AZD1222 recipients, only five to seven were seropositive at baseline.

Using immunoSEQ multiplex PCR, the repertoire was profiled, and TCRdb retains in-frame clones only, with some absent. The table lists around 52,000 clones, 75% to 90% of them singletons, with 16% in the top ten. Note on this clone: Its target is not known.

The CDR3 is made up of 17 amino acids. Germline CDR1 and CDR2: SGHTA and FQGNSA. V dropped 1 base and J dropped 0 bases, with 12 bases sitting between them. This receptor was identified in an adult in good health. Sample: peripheral blood, taken on day 0 of AZD1222 vaccination. This chain joins TRBV7-2 and TRBJ1-4; D gene uncertain. CDR3 amino acids: CASSLVYPSATNEKLFF. CDR3 nucleotide sequence: TGTGCCAGCAGCTTAGTGTACCCGTCAGCAACTAATGAAAAACTGTTTTTT.